Presented here are 3 T cell receptor beta chains from one specimen sequenced in a study of CD8+CD57+ T cells in acquired aplastic anemia (dated by TCRdb to 2017 to 2018). TCRdb lists the instrument as Illumina HiSeq 2000. TCR beta VDJ combination and CDR3 sequence profiling used genomic DNA as the template. TCRdb cleaned the public reads at Q25 with fastp, built clones with MiXCR and kept in-frame beta chains. Records with the same CDR3 protein are collapsed into one entry carrying the most frequent genes and DNA. The sample profile shows around 250,000 distinct CDR3 sequences; 65% to 90% of them were found once. The ten biggest clones cover 35% to 50% of the sample. Patients chosen for sequencing had shown expansion of CD8+CD57+ cells by flow cytometry. Material for sequencing was sorted CD4+, CD8+, or CD8+CD57+ T cells (not recorded which) from PBMCs. The receptors shown here come from a human donor with aplastic anemia.

This clonotype appeared a few times. Given a much more abundant clone one base away, this may be a read error. Since no conserved phenylalanine or tryptophan closes the CDR3, a read error is the likely cause. It is unclear where the CDR3 begins or ends on the DNA, so no DNA is shown, and the CDR3 is as TCRdb lists it. This sequence joins TRBV2 and TRBJ1-5; the DNA was not used to check the table's D call, TRBD1. The CDR3 is 15 residues long, counting both termini. From germline, CDR1 is SNHLY and CDR2 FYNNEI. CDR3 region: CASSDGGINEQFFGP.

The chain couples TRBV2 to TRBJ2-7; 8 bases align to TRBD1. The germline gives CDR1 SNHLY, CDR2 FYNNEI. This CDR3 spans 13 amino acids. The CDR3 sequence is CASGRGQGYEQYV. In DNA form, the CDR3 reads TGTGCCAGCGGCCGAGGACAGGGTTACGAGCAGTACGTT.

The chain carries TRBV9 and TRBJ2-5; 7 positions agree with TRBD2. Germline V gene lookup returns CDR1 SGDLS and CDR2 YYNGEE. The ends lost 4 bases at V and 11 bases at J; junction bases unmatched: 17. The CDR3 has 15 amino acids. This CDR3 reads CASSFTGGPLKKQYF. CDR3 nucleotide sequence: TGTGCCAGCAGCTTTACGGGGGGTCCCCTAAAGAAGCAGTACTTC.